This T cell receptor beta chain originates from a study of T cells in Graves' hyperthyroidism and ophthalmopathy. This clonotype was seen only a few times. The source material, RNA transcripts, was used to amplify TCR beta CDR3 regions. During a first-round RT-PCR of the TCR CDR3, the HTBI primer set was used. TCRdb reprocessed the multiplex PCR reads with MiXCR, giving one entry per CDR3 protein. The sample yields about 840,000 distinct CDR3 sequences, over 35% seen once. The source of this sequence is a young man with Graves' hyperthyroidism. The sequenced sample was blood.

In nucleotides, the CDR3 is TGTGCCAGCAGCCCCCGGGACGGTGTCTATGGCTACACCTTC. Protein sequence: CASSPRDGVYGYTF. V gene TRBV7-9 combines with J gene TRBJ1-2, with a tentative D call TRBD1 (5 bases). The ends were cut back, 5 bases at V and 4 bases at J, with 14 bases in the middle. The CDR3 has 14 amino acids. CDR1 and CDR2 from the germline V gene are SEHNR and FQNEAQ (reference sequence).